This TCR beta chain was sequenced for a study of blood T cells in healthy people across ages. Germline V gives CDR1 SGHRS, CDR2 YFSETQ. V lost 2 bases and J lost 1, with 8 bases in between. The length of the CDR3 is 14 residues. The use of a sample-barcoded 5' primer and a J-beta primer mix characterized a second PCR of about 7 to 12 cycles. TCRdb called the 5' RACE reads again in MiXCR, with one record for every CDR3 protein. The profile shows 710,000 or so distinct CDR3 sequences, roughly 20% of them singletons. Peripheral blood samples of 9 to 10 milliliters were drawn from each donor. Total RNA, at least 5 micrograms per sample, was extracted from PBMCs.

This TCR was recovered from a man in his 70s in good health. This chain links TRBV5-1 with TRBJ2-3; D unresolved. Specimen: blood. As DNA, the CDR3 is TGCGCCAGCAGCTTTTCGGCGGGCACAGATACGCAGTATTTT. Translation: CASSFSAGTDTQYF.